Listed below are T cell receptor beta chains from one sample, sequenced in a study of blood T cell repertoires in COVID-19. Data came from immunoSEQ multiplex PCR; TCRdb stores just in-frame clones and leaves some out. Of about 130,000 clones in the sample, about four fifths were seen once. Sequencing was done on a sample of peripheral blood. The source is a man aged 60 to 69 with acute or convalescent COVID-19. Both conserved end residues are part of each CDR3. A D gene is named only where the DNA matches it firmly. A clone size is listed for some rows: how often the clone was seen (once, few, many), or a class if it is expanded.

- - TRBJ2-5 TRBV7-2 CASSFQGDSKTQYF TGTGCCAGCAGCTTTCAGGGGGACTCGAAGACCCAGTACTTC
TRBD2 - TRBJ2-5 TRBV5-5 CASSPSPAGGGLETQYF TGTGCCAGCAGCCCCAGTCCAGCGGGGGGGGGCTTAGAGACCCAGTACTTC
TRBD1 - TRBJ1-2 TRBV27 CASSRTGVQVFYGYTF TGTGCCAGCAGTCGGACAGGGGTCCAGGTGTTCTATGGCTACACCTTC
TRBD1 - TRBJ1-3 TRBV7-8 CASSLVPQGRSTGNTIYF TGTGCCAGCAGCTTAGTCCCACAGGGGCGCTCAACTGGAAACACCATATATTTT
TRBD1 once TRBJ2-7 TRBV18 CASSPRDSSHEQYF TGTGCCAGCTCACCACGGGACAGCTCCCACGAGCAGTACTTC
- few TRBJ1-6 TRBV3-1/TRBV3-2 CASSQSGTANNSPLHF TGTGCCAGCAGCCAATCGGGAACAGCAAATAATTCACCCCTCCACTTT
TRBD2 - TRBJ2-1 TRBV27 CASSPTSPSYNEQFF TGTGCCAGCAGCCCGACTAGCCCGTCCTACAATGAGCAGTTCTTC
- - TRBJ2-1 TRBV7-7 CASSLTSADNEQFF TGTGCCAGCAGCCTCACGTCGGCGGACAATGAGCAGTTCTTC
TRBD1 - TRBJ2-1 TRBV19 CASSSRDRGRNEQFF TGTGCCAGTAGTTCCCGGGACAGGGGGCGCAATGAGCAGTTCTTC
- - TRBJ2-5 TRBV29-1 CSVLLADGETQYF TGCAGCGTACTACTAGCTGACGGGGAGACCCAGTACTTC
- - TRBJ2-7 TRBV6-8 CASSPGQSYEQYF TGTGCCAGCAGTCCTGGACAGTCCTACGAGCAGTACTTC
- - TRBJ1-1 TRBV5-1 CASSLLGSYTEAFF TGCGCCAGCAGCTTGCTTGGCAGTTACACTGAAGCTTTCTTT
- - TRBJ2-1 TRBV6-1 CASSEPQGGNEQFF TGTGCCAGCAGTGAACCCCAGGGGGGCAATGAGCAGTTCTTC
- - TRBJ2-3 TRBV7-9 CASSLDYPDTQYF TGTGCCAGCAGCTTAGACTACCCAGATACGCAGTATTTT
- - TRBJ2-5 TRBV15 CATSRERDSLTQYF TGTGCCACCAGCAGAGAAAGGGACTCCCTAACCCAGTACTTC
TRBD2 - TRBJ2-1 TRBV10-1 CASSRTSGSTNEQFF TGCGCCAGCAGTCGGACTAGCGGGAGTACCAATGAGCAGTTCTTC
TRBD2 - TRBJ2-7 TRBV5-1 CASSLAPGGLYEQYF TGCGCCAGCAGCTTGGCCCCGGGAGGTCTCTACGAGCAGTACTTC
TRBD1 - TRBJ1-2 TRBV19 CASSIGTGSLRLTF TGTGCCAGTAGTATTGGGACAGGTTCCTTACGGCTCACCTTC
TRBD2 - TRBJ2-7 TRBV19 CASSRGTTYEQYF TGTGCCAGTAGCCGCGGGACTACCTACGAGCAGTACTTC
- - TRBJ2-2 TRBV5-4 CASSLSGTGTGELFF TGTGCCAGCAGCTTGAGCGGAACGGGCACCGGGGAGCTGTTTTTT
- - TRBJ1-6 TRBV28 CASSLNSPLHF TGTGCCAGCAGTCTCAATTCACCCCTCCACTTT
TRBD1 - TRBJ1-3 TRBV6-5 CASSSGTGLNTIYF TGTGCCAGCAGTTCCGGGACAGGGCTGAACACCATATATTTT
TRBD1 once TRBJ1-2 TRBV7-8 CASSFGTGRGYGYTF TGTGCCAGCAGCTTCGGGACAGGGCGCGGCTATGGCTACACCTTC
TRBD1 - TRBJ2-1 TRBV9 CASSGRDRGRNEQFF TGTGCCAGCAGCGGCCGGGACAGGGGGAGGAATGAGCAGTTCTTC
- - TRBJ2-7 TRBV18 CASSPQASSYEQYF TGTGCCAGCTCACCCCAGGCGAGCTCCTACGAGCAGTACTTC
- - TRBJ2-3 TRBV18 CASSPGPSGTDTQYF TGTGCCAGCTCGCCCGGGCCTAGCGGCACAGATACGCAGTATTTT
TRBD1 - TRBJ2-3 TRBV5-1 CASSVQGVTDTQYF TGCGCCAGCAGCGTCCAGGGGGTCACAGATACGCAGTATTTT
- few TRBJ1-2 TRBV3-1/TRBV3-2 CASSPIEGGLYGYTF TGTGCCAGCAGCCCCATCGAGGGAGGCCTCTATGGCTACACCTTC
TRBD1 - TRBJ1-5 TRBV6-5 CASRPTGGNQPQHF TGTGCCAGCAGACCGACAGGGGGCAATCAGCCCCAGCATTTT
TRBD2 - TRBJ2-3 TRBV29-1 CSVVVAGGATDTQYF TGCAGCGTTGTGGTCGCGGGAGGAGCCACAGATACGCAGTATTTT
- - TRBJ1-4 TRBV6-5 CASRTGRGDEKLFF TGTGCCAGCAGAACAGGGCGAGGTGATGAAAAACTGTTTTTT
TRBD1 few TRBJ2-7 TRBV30 CAWAGTGGSQYF TGTGCCTGGGCCGGGACAGGGGGTTCGCAGTACTTC
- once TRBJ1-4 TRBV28 CASSPAQTKTTNEKLFF TGTGCCAGCAGTCCCGCCCAGACAAAAACAACTAATGAAAAACTGTTTTTT
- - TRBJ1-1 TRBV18 CASSPLIQEGSKAFF TGTGCCAGCTCACCCTTGATACAGGAGGGAAGCAAAGCTTTCTTT
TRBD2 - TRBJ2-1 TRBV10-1 CASSESGGADYNEQFF TGCGCCAGCAGTGAGTCGGGAGGGGCGGACTACAATGAGCAGTTCTTC
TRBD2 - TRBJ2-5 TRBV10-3 CAIAGGLGETQYF TGTGCCATCGCGGGAGGGCTTGGAGAGACCCAGTACTTC